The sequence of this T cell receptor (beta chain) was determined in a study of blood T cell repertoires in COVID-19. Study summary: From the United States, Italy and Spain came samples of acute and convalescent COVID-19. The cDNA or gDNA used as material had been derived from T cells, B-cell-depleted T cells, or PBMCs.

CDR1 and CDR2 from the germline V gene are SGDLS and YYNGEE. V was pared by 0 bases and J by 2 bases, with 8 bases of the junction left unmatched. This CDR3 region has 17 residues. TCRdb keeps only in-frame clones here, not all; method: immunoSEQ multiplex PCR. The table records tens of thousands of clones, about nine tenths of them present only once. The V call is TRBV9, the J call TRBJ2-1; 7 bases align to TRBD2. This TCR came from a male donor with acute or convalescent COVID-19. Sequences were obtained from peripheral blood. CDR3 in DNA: TGTGCCAGCAGCGTAGGGGGTTCGGCGGGGGCCTACAATGAGCAGTTCTTC. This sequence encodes CASSVGGSAGAYNEQFF.